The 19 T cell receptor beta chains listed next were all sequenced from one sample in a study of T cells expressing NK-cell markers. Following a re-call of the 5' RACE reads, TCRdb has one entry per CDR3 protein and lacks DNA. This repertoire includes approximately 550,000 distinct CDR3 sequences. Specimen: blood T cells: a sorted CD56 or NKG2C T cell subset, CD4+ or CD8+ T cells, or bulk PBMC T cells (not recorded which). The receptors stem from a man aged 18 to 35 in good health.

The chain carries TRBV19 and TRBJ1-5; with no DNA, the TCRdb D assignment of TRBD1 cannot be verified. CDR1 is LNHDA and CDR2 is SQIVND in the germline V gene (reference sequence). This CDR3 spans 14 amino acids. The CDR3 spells CASSIRGPGQPQHF.

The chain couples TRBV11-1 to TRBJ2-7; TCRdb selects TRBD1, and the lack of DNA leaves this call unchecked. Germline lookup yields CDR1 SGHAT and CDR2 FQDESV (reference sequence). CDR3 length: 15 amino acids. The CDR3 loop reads CASSIGQVESYEQYF.

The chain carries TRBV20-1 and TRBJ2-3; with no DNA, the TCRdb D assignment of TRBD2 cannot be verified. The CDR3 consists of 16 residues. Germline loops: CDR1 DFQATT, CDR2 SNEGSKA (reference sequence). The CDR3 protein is CSASGYGSPNTDTQYF.

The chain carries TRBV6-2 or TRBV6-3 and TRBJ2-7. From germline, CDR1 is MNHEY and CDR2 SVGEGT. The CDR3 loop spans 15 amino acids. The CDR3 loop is CASSYVPAKNYEQYF.

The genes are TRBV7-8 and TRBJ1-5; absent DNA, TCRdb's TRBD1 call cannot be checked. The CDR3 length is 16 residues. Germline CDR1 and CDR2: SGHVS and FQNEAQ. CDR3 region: CASSPFRQFSNQPQHF. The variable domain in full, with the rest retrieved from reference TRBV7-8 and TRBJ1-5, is GAGVSQSPRYKVAKRGQDVALRCDPISGHVSLFWYQQALGQGPEFLTYFQNEAQLDKSGLPSDRFFAERPEGSVSTLKIQRTQQEDSAVYLCASSPFRQFSNQPQHFGDGTRLSIL.

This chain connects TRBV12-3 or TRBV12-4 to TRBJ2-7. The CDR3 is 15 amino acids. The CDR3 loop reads CASSFETGGLYEQYF.

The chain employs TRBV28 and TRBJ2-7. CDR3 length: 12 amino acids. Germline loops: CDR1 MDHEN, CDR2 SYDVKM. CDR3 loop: CASSPLVYEQYF. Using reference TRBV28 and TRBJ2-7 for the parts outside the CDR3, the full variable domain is DVKVTQSSRYLVKRTGEKVFLECVQDMDHENMFWYRQDPGLGLRLIYFSYDVKMKEKGDIPEGYSVSREKKERFSLILESASTNQTSMYLCASSPLVYEQYFGPGTRLTVT.

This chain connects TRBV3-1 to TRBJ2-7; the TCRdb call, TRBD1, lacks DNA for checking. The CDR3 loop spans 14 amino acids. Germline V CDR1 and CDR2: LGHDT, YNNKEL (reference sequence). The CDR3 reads CASSRLTGVREQYF.

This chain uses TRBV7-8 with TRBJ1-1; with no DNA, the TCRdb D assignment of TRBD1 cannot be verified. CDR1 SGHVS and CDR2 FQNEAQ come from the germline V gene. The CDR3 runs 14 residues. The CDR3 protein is CASSLVSGSTEAFF.

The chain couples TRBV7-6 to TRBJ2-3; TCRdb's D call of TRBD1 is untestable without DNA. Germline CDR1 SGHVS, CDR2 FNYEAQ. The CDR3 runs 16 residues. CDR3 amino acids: CASSLGAVGGTDTQYF.

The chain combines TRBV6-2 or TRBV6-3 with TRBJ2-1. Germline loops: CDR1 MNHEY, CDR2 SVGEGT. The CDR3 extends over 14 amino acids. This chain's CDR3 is CASSQTLTGPEQFF.

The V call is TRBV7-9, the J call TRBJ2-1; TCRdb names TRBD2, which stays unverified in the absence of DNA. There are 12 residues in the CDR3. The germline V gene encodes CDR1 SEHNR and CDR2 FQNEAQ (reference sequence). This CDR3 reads CASRLDLREQFF. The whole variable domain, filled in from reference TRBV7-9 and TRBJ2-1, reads DTGVSQNPRHKITKRGQNVTFRCDPISEHNRLYWYRQTLGQGPEFLTYFQNEAQLEKSRLLSDRFSAERPKGSFSTLEIQRTEQGDSAMYLCASRLDLREQFFGPGTRLTVL.

The CDR3 sequence: CASMGLAGPNTGELFF. V gene TRBV6-1 combines with J gene TRBJ2-2; no DNA is available, so the TRBD2 call from TCRdb remains unchecked. Germline V gives CDR1 MNHNS, CDR2 SASEGT. The CDR3 runs 16 residues.

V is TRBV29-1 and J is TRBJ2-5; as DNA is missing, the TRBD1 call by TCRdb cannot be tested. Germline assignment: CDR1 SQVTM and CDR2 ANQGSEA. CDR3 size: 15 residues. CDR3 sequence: CSVESGRGVGETQYF.

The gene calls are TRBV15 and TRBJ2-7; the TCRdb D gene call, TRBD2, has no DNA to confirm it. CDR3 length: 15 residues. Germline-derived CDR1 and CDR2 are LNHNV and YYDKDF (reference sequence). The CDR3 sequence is CATSRESRADYEQYF.

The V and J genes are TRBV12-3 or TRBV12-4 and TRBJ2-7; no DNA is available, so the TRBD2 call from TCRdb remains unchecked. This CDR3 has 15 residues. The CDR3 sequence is CASSRPAGVRNEQYF.

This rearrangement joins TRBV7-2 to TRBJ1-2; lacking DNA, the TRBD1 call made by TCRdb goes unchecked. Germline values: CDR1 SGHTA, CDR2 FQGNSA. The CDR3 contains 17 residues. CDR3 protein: CASSRHARGRGNYGYTF. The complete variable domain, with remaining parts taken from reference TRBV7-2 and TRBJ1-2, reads GAGVSQSPSNKVTEKGKDVELRCDPISGHTALYWYRQSLGQGLEFLIYFQGNSAPDKSGLPSDRFSAERTGGSVSTLTIQRTQQEDSAVYLCASSRHARGRGNYGYTFGSGTRLTVV.

This CDR3 is CASSHYARTGELFF. The V call is TRBV7-8, the J call TRBJ2-2. The CDR3 contains 14 residues. The germline V gene has CDR1 SGHVS and CDR2 FQNEAQ. Drawing the rest from reference TRBV7-8 and TRBJ2-2, the complete variable domain is GAGVSQSPRYKVAKRGQDVALRCDPISGHVSLFWYQQALGQGPEFLTYFQNEAQLDKSGLPSDRFFAERPEGSVSTLKIQRTQQEDSAVYLCASSHYARTGELFFGEGSRLTVL.

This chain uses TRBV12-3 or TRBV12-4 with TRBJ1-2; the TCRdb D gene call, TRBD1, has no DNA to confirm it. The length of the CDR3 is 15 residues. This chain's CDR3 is CASLAVAGVNYGYTF.